A selection of T cell receptor beta chains follows, all from one sample in a study of control samples from healthy donors and cancer patients. Profiling relied on immunoSEQ multiplex PCR, and the TCRdb table lists in-frame clones only, not all of them. Of 150,000 to 200,000 clones in the sample, over 85% were seen once. Sequencing input: blood. The receptor source for this set is a woman in her thirties or forties in good health. CDR3s include the opening cysteine and the closing phenylalanine or tryptophan. Fields, in order: D gene, clone size, J gene, V gene, CDR3 protein, CDR3 DNA. D genes are given only for firm matches. Clone size is given for some rows only: seen once, a few or many times, or a class if the clone is expanded.

D gene: TRBD1
clone size: -
J gene: TRBJ1-2
V gene: TRBV4-3
CDR3 protein: CASSQGTGGPYGYTF
CDR3 DNA: TGCGCCAGCAGCCAAGGGACAGGGGGCCCCTATGGCTACACCTTC

D gene: -
clone size: once
J gene: TRBJ2-1
V gene: TRBV7-9
CDR3 protein: CASSSGPTHNEQFF
CDR3 DNA: TGTGCCAGCAGCTCCGGTCCTACTCACAATGAGCAGTTCTTC

D gene: -
clone size: -
J gene: TRBJ1-3
V gene: TRBV7-9
CDR3 protein: CASTPSASSGNTIYF
CDR3 DNA: TGTGCCAGCACCCCGTCGGCTTCATCTGGAAACACCATATATTTT

D gene: -
clone size: -
J gene: TRBJ1-1
V gene: TRBV12-3/TRBV12-4
CDR3 protein: CASSVGANTEAFF
CDR3 DNA: TGTGCCAGCAGTGTCGGGGCGAACACTGAAGCTTTCTTT

D gene: -
clone size: many
J gene: TRBJ1-2
V gene: TRBV7-6
CDR3 protein: CASSQSTTGYGYTF
CDR3 DNA: TGTGCCAGCAGCCAATCAACGACGGGTTATGGCTACACCTTC

D gene: -
clone size: -
J gene: TRBJ2-7
V gene: TRBV6-2/TRBV6-3
CDR3 protein: CASSYTEGRFSYEQYF
CDR3 DNA: TGTGCCAGCAGTTACACCGAGGGACGGTTCTCCTACGAGCAGTACTTC

D gene: TRBD1
clone size: -
J gene: TRBJ2-2
V gene: TRBV4-3
CDR3 protein: CASSSWTGEFNTGELFF
CDR3 DNA: TGCGCCAGCAGCTCGTGGACAGGGGAGTTTAACACCGGGGAGCTGTTTTTT

D gene: -
clone size: -
J gene: TRBJ1-1
V gene: TRBV15
CDR3 protein: CATSRDEGGALSEAFF
CDR3 DNA: TGTGCCACCAGCAGAGATGAGGGAGGGGCCCTATCTGAAGCTTTCTTT

D gene: -
clone size: -
J gene: TRBJ1-4
V gene: TRBV12-3/TRBV12-4
CDR3 protein: CASSFVQGEKLFF
CDR3 DNA: TGTGCCAGCAGTTTCGTTCAAGGAGAAAAACTGTTTTTT

D gene: -
clone size: -
J gene: TRBJ1-4
V gene: TRBV5-1
CDR3 protein: CASRGGFRVNEKLFF
CDR3 DNA: TGCGCCAGCAGAGGGGGATTCAGGGTGAATGAAAAACTGTTTTTT

D gene: -
clone size: -
J gene: TRBJ1-2
V gene: TRBV3-1/TRBV3-2
CDR3 protein: CASSSQRWGLDPNYGYTF
CDR3 DNA: TGTGCCAGCAGCTCCCAACGGTGGGGGTTAGATCCTAACTATGGCTACACCTTC

D gene: -
clone size: -
J gene: TRBJ2-1
V gene: TRBV28
CDR3 protein: CASSYRVGNEQFF
CDR3 DNA: TGTGCCAGCAGTTACAGGGTGGGCAATGAGCAGTTCTTC

D gene: TRBD2
clone size: -
J gene: TRBJ2-7
V gene: TRBV7-9
CDR3 protein: CASSSRRTSGSRYEQYF
CDR3 DNA: TGTGCCAGCAGCTCGCGCCGGACTAGCGGGAGTCGATACGAGCAGTACTTC

D gene: -
clone size: once
J gene: TRBJ1-4
V gene: TRBV4-3
CDR3 protein: CASSQGGDRSGREKLFF
CDR3 DNA: TGCGCCAGCAGCCAAGGGGGGGATAGGTCAGGCCGGGAAAAACTGTTTTTT

D gene: -
clone size: -
J gene: TRBJ2-7
V gene: TRBV4-2
CDR3 protein: CASSQDRSASSYEQYF
CDR3 DNA: TGTGCCAGCAGCCAAGACCGGTCCGCTAGCTCCTACGAGCAGTACTTC

D gene: TRBD2
clone size: -
J gene: TRBJ2-1
V gene: TRBV6-6
CDR3 protein: CASSYGEGLNNEQFF
CDR3 DNA: TGTGCCAGCAGTTACGGGGAGGGCCTCAACAATGAGCAGTTCTTC

D gene: -
clone size: -
J gene: TRBJ1-2
V gene: TRBV5-4
CDR3 protein: CASSEGGVVYGYTF
CDR3 DNA: TGTGCCAGCAGCGAGGGGGGGGTAGTCTATGGCTACACCTTC

D gene: -
clone size: -
J gene: TRBJ2-7
V gene: TRBV15
CDR3 protein: CATGLSSYEQYF
CDR3 DNA: TGTGCCACCGGACTGTCCTCCTACGAGCAGTACTTC

D gene: -
clone size: few
J gene: TRBJ2-2
V gene: TRBV6-2/TRBV6-3
CDR3 protein: CASSLGWTGELFF
CDR3 DNA: TGTGCCAGCAGTTTGGGATGGACCGGGGAGCTGTTTTTT

D gene: -
clone size: -
J gene: TRBJ2-1
V gene: TRBV9
CDR3 protein: CASSVEGDQQFF
CDR3 DNA: TGTGCCAGCAGCGTAGAGGGAGACCAGCAGTTCTTC

D gene: TRBD2
clone size: -
J gene: TRBJ2-7
V gene: TRBV6-2/TRBV6-3
CDR3 protein: CASSYYLQRGGLYEQYF
CDR3 DNA: TGTGCCAGCAGTTATTATTTGCAGCGGGGGGGCCTCTACGAGCAGTACTTC

D gene: -
clone size: -
J gene: TRBJ1-1
V gene: TRBV7-3
CDR3 protein: CASSQGQNTEAFF
CDR3 DNA: TGTGCCAGCAGCCAAGGGCAGAACACTGAAGCTTTCTTT

D gene: -
clone size: -
J gene: TRBJ1-6
V gene: TRBV25-1
CDR3 protein: CASSIRALGNSPLHF
CDR3 DNA: TGTGCCAGCAGTATCAGGGCGCTTGGGAATTCACCCCTCCACTTT

D gene: TRBD1
clone size: once
J gene: TRBJ1-5
V gene: TRBV12-5
CDR3 protein: CASGFQTRDRGYQPQHF
CDR3 DNA: TGTGCTAGTGGTTTTCAGACCCGGGACAGGGGGTACCAGCCCCAGCATTTT

D gene: -
clone size: -
J gene: TRBJ2-1
V gene: TRBV3-1/TRBV3-2
CDR3 protein: CASSPLIASSYNEQFF
CDR3 DNA: TGTGCCAGCAGCCCACTGATCGCTAGCTCCTACAATGAGCAGTTCTTC

D gene: -
clone size: -
J gene: TRBJ2-7
V gene: TRBV5-1
CDR3 protein: CASSFDRAYEQYF
CDR3 DNA: TGCGCCAGCAGCTTTGACAGAGCCTACGAGCAGTACTTC

D gene: -
clone size: -
J gene: TRBJ2-5
V gene: TRBV7-2
CDR3 protein: CASSVTSFETQYF
CDR3 DNA: TGTGCCAGCAGCGTAACTAGTTTCGAGACCCAGTACTTC

D gene: TRBD2
clone size: -
J gene: TRBJ2-1
V gene: TRBV27
CDR3 protein: CASRTRLAGGLHYNEQFF
CDR3 DNA: TGTGCCAGCAGAACCCGACTAGCGGGGGGGCTGCACTACAATGAGCAGTTCTTC

D gene: -
clone size: -
J gene: TRBJ1-4
V gene: TRBV7-9
CDR3 protein: CASSLFNEKLFF
CDR3 DNA: TGTGCCAGCAGCTTATTCAATGAAAAACTGTTTTTT

D gene: -
clone size: -
J gene: TRBJ2-3
V gene: TRBV5-5
CDR3 protein: CASSLDGASTDTQYF
CDR3 DNA: TGTGCCAGCAGCTTGGACGGTGCTAGCACAGATACGCAGTATTTT

D gene: -
clone size: -
J gene: TRBJ2-7
V gene: TRBV7-2
CDR3 protein: CASSIYGTGYEQYF
CDR3 DNA: TGTGCCAGCAGCATATACGGGACTGGATACGAGCAGTACTTC

D gene: -
clone size: -
J gene: TRBJ2-5
V gene: TRBV19
CDR3 protein: CASSIQDLPRETQYF
CDR3 DNA: TGTGCCAGTAGTATCCAGGACCTGCCAAGGGAGACCCAGTACTTC

D gene: -
clone size: -
J gene: TRBJ1-2
V gene: TRBV7-6
CDR3 protein: CASSLDWLDGYTF
CDR3 DNA: TGTGCCAGCAGCTTAGATTGGCTGGATGGCTACACCTTC

D gene: -
clone size: few
J gene: TRBJ1-1
V gene: TRBV4-1
CDR3 protein: CASSQEGAMNTEAFF
CDR3 DNA: TGCGCCAGCAGCCAAGAGGGGGCCATGAACACTGAAGCTTTCTTT

D gene: -
clone size: -
J gene: TRBJ1-2
V gene: TRBV27
CDR3 protein: CASSREQEIIF
CDR3 DNA: TGTGCCAGCAGTCGCGAACAGGAGATTATCTTC

D gene: TRBD1
clone size: -
J gene: TRBJ1-3
V gene: TRBV29-1
CDR3 protein: CSVVRAGGTGNTIYF
CDR3 DNA: TGCAGCGTTGTTCGGGCAGGGGGAACGGGAAACACCATATATTTT

D gene: TRBD1
clone size: -
J gene: TRBJ1-6
V gene: TRBV5-1
CDR3 protein: CASSLTGDSNNSPLHF
CDR3 DNA: TGCGCCAGCAGCTTGACAGGGGACTCAAATAATTCACCCCTCCACTTT

D gene: -
clone size: -
J gene: TRBJ2-1
V gene: TRBV7-2
CDR3 protein: CASSLAGSNEQFF
CDR3 DNA: TGTGCCAGCAGCTTAGCCGGGTCCAATGAGCAGTTCTTC

D gene: TRBD1
clone size: -
J gene: TRBJ1-2
V gene: TRBV7-9
CDR3 protein: CAGSSGQDYGYTF
CDR3 DNA: TGTGCCGGGTCCTCGGGACAGGACTATGGCTACACCTTC